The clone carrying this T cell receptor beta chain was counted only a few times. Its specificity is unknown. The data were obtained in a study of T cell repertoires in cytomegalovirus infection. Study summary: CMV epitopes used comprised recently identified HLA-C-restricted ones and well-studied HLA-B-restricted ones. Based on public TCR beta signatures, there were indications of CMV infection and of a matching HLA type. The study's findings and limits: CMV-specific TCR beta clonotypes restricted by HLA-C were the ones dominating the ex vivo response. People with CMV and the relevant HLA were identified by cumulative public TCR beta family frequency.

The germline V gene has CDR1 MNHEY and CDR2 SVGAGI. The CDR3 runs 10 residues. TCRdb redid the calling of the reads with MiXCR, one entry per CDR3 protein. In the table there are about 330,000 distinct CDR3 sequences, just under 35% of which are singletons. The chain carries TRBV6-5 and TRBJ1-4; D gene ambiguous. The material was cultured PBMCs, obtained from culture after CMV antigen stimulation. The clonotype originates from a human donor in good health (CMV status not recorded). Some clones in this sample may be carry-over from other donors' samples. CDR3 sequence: CGGANEKLFF. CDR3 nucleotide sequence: TGTGGGGGAGCTAATGAAAAACTGTTTTTT.